These T cell receptor beta chains were read from a single sample in a study of CXCR3-negative and CXCR3-positive naive CD8 T cells. No DNA is given; TCRdb re-called the 5' RACE reads and lists each CDR3 protein once. The listing records more than 35,000 distinct CDR3 sequences. Input material: memory CD8+ T cells from blood. The receptor source for this set is a human donor in good health. Some clones in this sample may be carry-over from other donors' samples. Each CDR3 is given with its conserved first and last residue. Where a row states a size, it is once, few, many or the class of an expanded clone; other rows omit it.

V	J	size	length	CDR3
TRBV6-5	TRBJ1-2	.	16	CASSYSRGLPNYGYTF
TRBV20-1	TRBJ2-5	.	18	CSAHHGAPSGGPQETQYF
TRBV14	TRBJ2-5	.	15	CASSPTDGVQETQYF
TRBV4-2	TRBJ1-2	.	14	CASSQTGADYGYTF
TRBV7-9	TRBJ2-3	.	12	CAGSSGPDTQYF
TRBV14	TRBJ2-7	.	16	CASSQRRQGAGDEQYF
TRBV15	TRBJ1-5	.	15	CATSKTGTGNQPQHF
TRBV14	TRBJ2-1	.	16	CASSLYKEPPYNEQFF
TRBV15	TRBJ1-1	.	14	CATSRDRQYTEAFF
TRBV3-1	TRBJ2-2	.	15	CASSYRGRSTGELFF
TRBV12-3/TRBV12-4	TRBJ2-2	.	15	CASSLRPGFTGELFF
TRBV14	TRBJ1-1	.	14	CASSQETVNTEAFF
TRBV11-3	TRBJ2-1	medium-sized	15	CASSLEQVPYNEQFF
TRBV7-6	TRBJ2-7	.	16	CASSLNLAAGAYEQYF
TRBV6-6	TRBJ2-7	.	13	CASSYAGAYEQYF
TRBV3-1	TRBJ2-2	.	16	CASSQDLGLPTGELFF
TRBV7-6	TRBJ2-2	.	17	CASSPDEIIPNTGELFF
TRBV14	TRBJ2-7	.	15	CASSYGQGSSYEQYF
TRBV12-3/TRBV12-4	TRBJ2-1	.	14	CASSFENSYNEQFF
TRBV4-3	TRBJ2-4	.	14	CASSQGGGGNIQYF